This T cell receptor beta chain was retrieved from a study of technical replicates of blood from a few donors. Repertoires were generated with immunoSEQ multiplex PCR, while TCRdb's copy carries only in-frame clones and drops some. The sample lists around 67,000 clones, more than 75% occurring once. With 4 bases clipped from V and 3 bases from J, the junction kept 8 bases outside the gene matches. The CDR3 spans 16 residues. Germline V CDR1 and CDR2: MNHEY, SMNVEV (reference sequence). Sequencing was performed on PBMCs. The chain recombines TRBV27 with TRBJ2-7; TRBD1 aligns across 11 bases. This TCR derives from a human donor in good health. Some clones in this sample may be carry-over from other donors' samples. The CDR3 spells CASSSAGTGGFYEQYF. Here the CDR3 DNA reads TGTGCCAGCAGTTCCGCCGGGACAGGGGGGTTCTACGAGCAGTACTTC.